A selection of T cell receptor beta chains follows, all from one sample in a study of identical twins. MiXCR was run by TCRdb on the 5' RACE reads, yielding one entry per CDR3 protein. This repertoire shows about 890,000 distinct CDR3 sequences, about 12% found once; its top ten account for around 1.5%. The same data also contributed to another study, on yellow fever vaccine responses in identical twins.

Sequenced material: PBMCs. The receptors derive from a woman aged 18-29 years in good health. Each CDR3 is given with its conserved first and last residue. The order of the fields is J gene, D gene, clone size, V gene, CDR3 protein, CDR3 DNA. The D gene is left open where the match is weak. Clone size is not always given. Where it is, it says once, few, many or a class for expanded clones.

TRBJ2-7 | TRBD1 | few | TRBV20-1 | CSARGDRETEQYF | TGCAGTGCTAGAGGGGACAGGGAGACCGAGCAGTACTTC
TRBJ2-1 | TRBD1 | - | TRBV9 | CASSAQGASDNEQFF | TGTGCCAGCAGCGCCCAGGGGGCGTCCGACAATGAGCAGTTCTTC
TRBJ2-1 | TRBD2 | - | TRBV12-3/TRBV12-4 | CASRRTSIHEQFF | TGTGCCAGCAGGAGGACTAGCATCCATGAGCAGTTCTTC
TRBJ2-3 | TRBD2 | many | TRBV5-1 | CASSLGGTSGTDTQYF | TGTGCCAGCAGCTTAGGGGGGACTAGCGGCACAGATACGCAGTATTTT
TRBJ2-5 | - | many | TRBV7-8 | CASSLGGVETQYF | TGTGCCAGCAGCCTAGGGGGAGTAGAGACCCAGTACTTC
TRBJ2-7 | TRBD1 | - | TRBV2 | CASSEWGQGDYEQYF | TGTGCCAGCAGTGAATGGGGACAGGGTGACTACGAGCAGTACTTC
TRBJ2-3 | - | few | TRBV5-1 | CASSLGGKPTDTQYF | TGCGCCAGCAGCTTGGGGGGGAAACCCACAGATACGCAGTATTTT
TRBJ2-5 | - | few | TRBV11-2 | CASSLGFVETQYF | TGTGCCAGCAGCTTAGGTTTTGTGGAGACCCAGTACTTC
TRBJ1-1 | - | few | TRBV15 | CATSRDGSKNTEAFF | TGTGCCACCAGCAGAGACGGTAGTAAGAACACTGAAGCTTTCTTT
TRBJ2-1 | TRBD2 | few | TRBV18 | CASSPRLLATDNEQFF | TGTGCCAGCTCACCACGGCTACTAGCGACGGACAATGAGCAGTTCTTC
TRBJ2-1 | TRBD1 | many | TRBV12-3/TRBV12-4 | CASSRGQGPYNEQFF | TGTGCCAGCAGCCGTGGACAGGGGCCCTACAATGAGCAGTTCTTC
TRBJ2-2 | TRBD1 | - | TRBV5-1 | CASSPTSGGNTGELFF | TGCGCCAGCAGCCCAACCTCAGGGGGGAACACCGGGGAGCTGTTTTTT
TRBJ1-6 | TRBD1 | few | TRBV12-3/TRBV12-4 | CASSQGESSPLHF | TGTGCCAGCAGCCAGGGGGAAAGTTCACCCCTCCACTTT
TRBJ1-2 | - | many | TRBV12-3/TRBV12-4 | CASSMNNYGYTF | TGTGCCAGCAGTATGAATAACTATGGCTACACCTTC
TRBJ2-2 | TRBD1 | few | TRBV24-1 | CAIGTGETGELFF | TGTGCCATCGGGACAGGGGAAACCGGGGAGCTGTTTTTT